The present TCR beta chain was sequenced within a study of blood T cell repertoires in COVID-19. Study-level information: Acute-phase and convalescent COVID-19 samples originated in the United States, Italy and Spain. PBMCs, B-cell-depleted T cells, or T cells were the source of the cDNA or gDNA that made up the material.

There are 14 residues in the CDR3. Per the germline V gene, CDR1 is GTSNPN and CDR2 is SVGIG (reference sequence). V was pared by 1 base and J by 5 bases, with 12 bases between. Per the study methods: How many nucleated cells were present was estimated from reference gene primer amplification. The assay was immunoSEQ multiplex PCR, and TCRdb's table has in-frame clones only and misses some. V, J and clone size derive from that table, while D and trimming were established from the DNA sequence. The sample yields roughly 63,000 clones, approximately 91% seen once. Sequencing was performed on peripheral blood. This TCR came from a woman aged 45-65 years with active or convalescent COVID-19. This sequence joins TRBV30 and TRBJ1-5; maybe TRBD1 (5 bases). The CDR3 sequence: CAWSAGGSHQPQHF. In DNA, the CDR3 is TGTGCCTGGAGTGCGGGGGGGAGTCATCAGCCCCAGCATTTT.